The 2 T cell receptor beta chains in this list originate from one sample, sequenced in a study of blood T cell repertoires in COVID-19. Measured with immunoSEQ multiplex PCR; TCRdb has only the in-frame clones, and not every one. In the table there are about 320,000 clones, approximately 90% of which are singletons. Sequenced material: PBMCs or T cells enriched from blood (not recorded which). The receptor set was obtained from a woman younger than 45 who had been exposed to COVID-19.

J is TRBJ1-1 and V is TRBV18, with D possibly TRBD1 on 6 matching bases. Trimming removed 5 bases from V and 1 base from J, with 11 bases in between. Germline CDR1 KGHSH, CDR2 LQKENI. The CDR3 runs 14 residues. CDR3 coding DNA: TGTGCCAGCTCAATTACAGGGCAGAACACTGAAGCTTTCTTT. Its protein product is CASSITGQNTEAFF.

The CDR3: CASSMTGLSYEQYF. The CDR3 DNA reads as TGTGCCAGTAGTATGACAGGGTTGTCCTACGAGCAGTACTTC. This chain connects TRBV19 to TRBJ2-7, with 7 bases matching TRBD1. Per germline, CDR1 LNHDA and CDR2 SQIVND (reference sequence). The CDR3 is 14 amino acids. V lost 3 bases to trimming and J lost 1 base; unmatched junction nucleotides: 3.